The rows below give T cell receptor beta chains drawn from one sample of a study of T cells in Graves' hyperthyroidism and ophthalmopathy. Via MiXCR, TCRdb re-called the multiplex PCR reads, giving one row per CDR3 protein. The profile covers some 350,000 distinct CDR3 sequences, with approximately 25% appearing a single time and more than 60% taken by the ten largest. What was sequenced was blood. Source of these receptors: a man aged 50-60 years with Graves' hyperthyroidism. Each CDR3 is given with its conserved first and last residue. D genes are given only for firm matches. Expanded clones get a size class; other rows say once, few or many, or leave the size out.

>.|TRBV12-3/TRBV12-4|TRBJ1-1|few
TGTGCCAGCAGTTTAGGGGCTGGGACGGGGGAAGCTTTCTTT
CASSLGAGTGEAFF
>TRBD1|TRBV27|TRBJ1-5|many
TGTGCCAGTGGTCAGGGGGCCAATCAGCCCCAGCATTTT
CASGQGANQPQHF
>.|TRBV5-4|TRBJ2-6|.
TGTGCCAGCAGCTTCGACAGTATGGCCAACGTCCTGACTTTC
CASSFDSMANVLTF
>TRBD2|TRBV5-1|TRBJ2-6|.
TGCGCCAGCAGCTCGGGAGGCATCTCTGGGGCCAACGTCCTGACTTTC
CASSSGGISGANVLTF
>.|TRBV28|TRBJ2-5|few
TGTGCCAGCAGTTCTAACAGGGGAGGCTCCCAAGAGACCCAGTACTTC
CASSSNRGGSQETQYF
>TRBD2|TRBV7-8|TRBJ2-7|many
TGTGCCAGCAGCTTAGCGCATATTTCGGTGCGGGAGCAAGTATACGAGCAGTACTTC
CASSLAHISVREQVYEQYF
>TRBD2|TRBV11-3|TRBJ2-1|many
TGTGCCAGCAGCTTTAGCGGGAGGAGCAATGAGCAGTTCTTC
CASSFSGRSNEQFF
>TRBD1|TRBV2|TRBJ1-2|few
TGTGCCAGCAGTCCAACCTGGACAGGGTTTGGGGACTATGGCTACACCTTC
CASSPTWTGFGDYGYTF
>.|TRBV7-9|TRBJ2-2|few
TGTGCCAGCAGCTTAGACGTATCCACCGGGGAGCTGTTTTTT
CASSLDVSTGELFF
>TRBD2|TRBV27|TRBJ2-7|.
TGTGCCAGCAGTCCGAGACTAGCGGGAGGCCAGACCTACGAGCAGTACTTC
CASSPRLAGGQTYEQYF
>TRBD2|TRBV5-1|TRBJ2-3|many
TGCGCCAGCAGGATAGCGGGAGCGACCACAGATACGCAGTATTTT
CASRIAGATTDTQYF
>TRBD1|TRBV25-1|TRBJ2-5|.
TGTGCCAGCAGTGATGTGCAGGGGGCCGGAGAGACCCAGTACTTC
CASSDVQGAGETQYF
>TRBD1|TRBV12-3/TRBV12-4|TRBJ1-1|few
TGTGCCAGCAGAACGGGACAGCGGACCCAAGCTTTCTTT
CASRTGQRTQAFF